These T cell receptor beta chains were read from a single sample in a study of shared clonotypes between healthy human individuals. Data came from immunoSEQ multiplex PCR; TCRdb stores just in-frame clones and leaves some out. In the table there are millions of clones, around 93% of which are singletons. Sequenced sample: naive CD8+ T cells from PBMCs. These receptors were obtained from a man between 18 and 35 years old in good health. Some clones in this sample may be carry-over from other donors' samples. Each CDR3 is given with its conserved first and last residue. A D gene is named only where the DNA matches it firmly. The size entry is marked missing in some rows and otherwise reads once, few, many or a size class.

CDR3nt	CDR3aa	v_gene	j_gene	abundance	d_gene	len
TGTGCCAGCAACCCACGGGGCAGGGTGGTCTCTGGGGCCAACGTCCTGACTTTC	CASNPRGRVVSGANVLTF	TRBV7-9	TRBJ2-6	-	-	18
TGTGCCAGTAGTACCCACCCGGGACAGGGGAACACTGAAGCTTTCTTT	CASSTHPGQGNTEAFF	TRBV19	TRBJ1-1	-	TRBD1	16
TGCGCCAGCAGCTTGGATGGGACTGCTTCGGGTGGAGAATACGAGCAGTACTTC	CASSLDGTASGGEYEQYF	TRBV5-1	TRBJ2-7	-	-	18
TGTGCCAGCAGCTTAGAGGAGAGGGTCTGGGAGACCCAGTACTTC	CASSLEERVWETQYF	TRBV7-2	TRBJ2-5	-	-	15
TGCGCCAGCAACTCTTTCGAGGGAGGTGGAAACTATGGCTACACCTTC	CASNSFEGGGNYGYTF	TRBV5-1	TRBJ1-2	-	-	16
TGTGCCAGCAGCTTCCTAGCGGGGTCCGCCGGGGAGCTGTTTTTT	CASSFLAGSAGELFF	TRBV7-9	TRBJ2-2	once	TRBD2	15
TGTGCCAGCAGTTTGGCTTCGTGGGACAACCCGTCCACAGATACGCAGTATTTT	CASSLASWDNPSTDTQYF	TRBV28	TRBJ2-3	-	-	18
TGTGCCAGCAGTTTAATTTCTCCCCTAGAGGCAGATACGCAGTATTTT	CASSLISPLEADTQYF	TRBV27	TRBJ2-3	-	-	16
TGTGCCAGCAGCTTAACCGGGCCCTTCCTAAGCAATGAGCAGTTCTTC	CASSLTGPFLSNEQFF	TRBV7-3	TRBJ2-1	-	-	16
TGTGCCAGCAGCTTGCGGGGGACAGATCTCTACGAGCAGTACTTC	CASSLRGTDLYEQYF	TRBV27	TRBJ2-7	-	-	15
TGTGCCAGCAGTTACTCTTTCCCCGGGGAGCTGTTTTTT	CASSYSFPGELFF	TRBV6-6	TRBJ2-2	once	-	13
TGTGCCAGCAGCTTAGGAGGGCGCGAGCAGTACTTC	CASSLGGREQYF	TRBV7-9	TRBJ2-7	-	-	12
TGCGCCAGCAGCCGGGAGGGGGTGGATGAGCAGTTCTTC	CASSREGVDEQFF	TRBV4-1	TRBJ2-1	-	-	13
TGTGCCAGCAGCGCGTGGGACAGTTACGAGCAGTACTTC	CASSAWDSYEQYF	TRBV9	TRBJ2-7	-	TRBD1	13
TGCAGCGTTGAAGAAGGGAAGGGATTTTCTGAAGCTTTCTTT	CSVEEGKGFSEAFF	TRBV29-1	TRBJ1-1	-	-	14
TGTGCCAGCAGTGAACTGCGGGAGGGGTCGACCGGGGATCTGTTTTTT	CASSELREGSTGDLFF	TRBV6-1	TRBJ2-2	-	TRBD2	16
TGTGCCAGCAGCTCTCCGGGACAGGGAAAACACAATGAGCAGTTCTTC	CASSSPGQGKHNEQFF	TRBV11-2	TRBJ2-1	-	TRBD1	16
TGTGCCAGTAGCCTCTCCAGAGAAATGAACACTGAAGCTTTCTTT	CASSLSREMNTEAFF	TRBV19	TRBJ1-1	-	-	15
TGTGCCAGTAAACAGGGGCGCTTCGCTAACTATGGCTACACCTTC	CASKQGRFANYGYTF	TRBV28	TRBJ1-2	-	TRBD1	15
TGTGCCAGCAGTTTTACCTCGGGAGGGGATCAGCCCCAGCATTTT	CASSFTSGGDQPQHF	TRBV27	TRBJ1-5	-	-	15
TGTGCCAGCAGCGCTCCCCCTCAGGAGGTGGGGGGTACGCAGTATTTT	CASSAPPQEVGGTQYF	TRBV9	TRBJ2-3	-	-	16
TGTGCCAGCAGCCCGGACAGATCCTCCCCAGGCTACACCTTC	CASSPDRSSPGYTF	TRBV7-9	TRBJ1-2	-	-	14
TGTGCCAGTGGGATGGGAAAGGGGGATGACGAGCAGTACTTC	CASGMGKGDDEQYF	TRBV27	TRBJ2-7	-	-	14
TGTGCCAGCAGCGACCGACGGACGATCAGCTCTGGAAACACCATATATTTT	CASSDRRTISSGNTIYF	TRBV9	TRBJ1-3	-	-	17
TGTGCCAGCAGTCTTGGACAGGGGGCGGGGGAGCAGTACTTC	CASSLGQGAGEQYF	TRBV6-1	TRBJ2-7	-	TRBD1	14
TGTGCCAGCACGAAGGCGCCTTCCTACGAGCAGTACTTC	CASTKAPSYEQYF	TRBV5-4	TRBJ2-7	-	-	13
TGTGCCAGCAGTCACCAATGGACGGGAACTCTGTTTTTT	CASSHQWTGTLFF	TRBV6-5	TRBJ1-4	-	-	13
TGTGCCAGCAGTTTTTTGTTACTCGGGAACATTCAGTACTTC	CASSFLLLGNIQYF	TRBV28	TRBJ2-4	-	-	14
TGCGCCAGCAGCCAAGAGGCCGGGGAGCTGTTTTTT	CASSQEAGELFF	TRBV4-1	TRBJ2-2	-	-	12
TGTGCCAGTAGTATCCGCCGGGACAGCTATGGCTACACCTTC	CASSIRRDSYGYTF	TRBV19	TRBJ1-2	-	TRBD1	14
TGTGCCACCACTCCGGGGGGACTCGGCACTGAAGCTTTCTTT	CATTPGGLGTEAFF	TRBV19	TRBJ1-1	few	-	14
TGTGCCAGCAGTTTAGCGAGTTACGAGCAGTACTTC	CASSLASYEQYF	TRBV27	TRBJ2-7	-	-	12
TGTGCCAGCAGCTTATTGGGACTAGCGGGAGGGCGGTACGAGCAGTACTTC	CASSLLGLAGGRYEQYF	TRBV7-8	TRBJ2-7	once	TRBD2	17
TGTGCCAGCAGCCTATGGACAGGGGGTTATGGCTACACCTTC	CASSLWTGGYGYTF	TRBV14	TRBJ1-2	-	TRBD1	14
TGTGCCAGCGGTGTAGCCCGGCCGGATACGCAGTATTTT	CASGVARPDTQYF	TRBV21-1	TRBJ2-3	-	-	13
TGCGCCAGCAGCTTGGCCAGGGACAGGGTCTCATTTAGCAATCAGCCCCAGCATTTT	CASSLARDRVSFSNQPQHF	TRBV5-1	TRBJ1-5	few	TRBD1	19